These 27 T cell receptor beta chains were all obtained from the same sample, sequenced in a study of T cell changes during pregnancy in multiple sclerosis. Clones were sequenced by immunoSEQ multiplex PCR, and TCRdb holds only the in-frame ones, with some missing. The table records roughly 97,000 clones, about nine tenths of them present only once. The material was peripheral blood, obtained in the second trimester of pregnancy. The source is a female donor in good health, enrolled as a control in a pregnancy study.

The rearrangement uses TRBV9 and TRBJ1-5, with D uncertain. The CDR3 has 14 residues. V lost 0 bases to trimming and J lost 1 base, with 5 bases between them. Germline V gene sequence: CDR1 SGDLS, CDR2 YYNGEE. The CDR3 DNA sequence: TGTGCCAGCAGCGTAGGGCCCAGCAATCAGCCCCAGCATTTT. Translation gives CASSVGPSNQPQHF.

The V call is TRBV5-5, the J call TRBJ1-1; the match to TRBD1 covers 7 bases. The CDR3 length is 16 residues. The germline V gene has CDR1 SGHKS and CDR2 YYEKEE (reference sequence). V lost 4 bases to trimming and J lost 4 bases; unmatched junction nucleotides: 13. The CDR3, as DNA: TGTGCCAGCAGCAGTTCGGACAGGCTTAAGAGCACTGAAGCTTTCTTT. It is translated as CASSSSDRLKSTEAFF.

This clone occurred once. The chain couples TRBV10-1 to TRBJ2-1, with 10 positions matching TRBD2. The CDR3 spans 14 residues. The germline gives CDR1 WNHNN, CDR2 SYGVQD (reference sequence). Trimming took 0 bases from V and 15 from J; bases not matched to a gene: 8. The CDR3 sequence is CASSESGSGRSRFF. The CDR3 DNA is TGCGCCAGCAGTGAGTCTGGTAGCGGGAGGAGTCGGTTCTTC.

The V and J genes are TRBV7-9 and TRBJ1-2, with D maybe TRBD1 (5 bases). Trimming took off 0 bases at V and 8 bases at J, with 13 bases between the two ends. The CDR3 covers 14 residues. Germline values: CDR1 SEHNR, CDR2 FQNEAQ (reference sequence). CDR3 sequence (DNA): TGTGCCAGCAGCTTAGCGGGCAGGGCAGGCGGCTACACCTTC. Its protein product is CASSLAGRAGGYTF.

CDR3 sequence reads: CASSPERTEAFF. The CDR3 nucleotides are TGTGCCAGCTCACCCGAGCGCACTGAAGCTTTCTTT. This chain joins TRBV18 and TRBJ1-1; D ambiguous. The germline V gene encodes CDR1 KGHSH and CDR2 LQKENI. Trimming cost V 3 bases and J 4 bases, with 6 bases left between them. This CDR3 is 12 amino acids long. Full variable domain (rest looked up from reference TRBV18 and TRBJ1-1): NAGVMQNPRHLVRRRGQEARLRCSPMKGHSHVYWYRQLPEEGLKFMVYLQKENIIDESGMPKERFSAEFPKEGPSILRIQQVVRGDSAAYFCASSPERTEAFFGQGTRLTVV.

The chain carries TRBV27 and TRBJ1-4; TRBD1 is a possible D gene (5 bases). The CDR3 covers 15 residues. Trimming removed 6 bases from V and 8 bases from J, with 19 bases in between. Germline loops: CDR1 MNHEY, CDR2 SMNVEV (reference sequence). CDR3 coding DNA: TGTGCCAGCAGCCTCGCGGGGCTCAACACCGAAAAACTGTTTTTT. Its translation: CASSLAGLNTEKLFF.

This sequence joins TRBV7-8 and TRBJ1-1, with 7 bases that match TRBD1. V lost 5 bases to trimming and J lost 1 base; unmatched junction nucleotides: 4. In germline, CDR1 is SGHVS, CDR2 FQNEAQ. The CDR3 is made up of 14 amino acids. CDR3 amino acids: CASSQRDRNTEAFF. In DNA, the CDR3 is TGTGCCAGCAGCCAAAGGGACAGGAACACTGAAGCTTTCTTT. The full variable domain, in which reference TRBV7-8 and TRBJ1-1 provide the parts outside the CDR3, is GAGVSQSPRYKVAKRGQDVALRCDPISGHVSLFWYQQALGQGPEFLTYFQNEAQLDKSGLPSDRFFAERPEGSVSTLKIQRTQQEDSAVYLCASSQRDRNTEAFFGQGTRLTVV.

V usage is TRBV11-2 and J usage is TRBJ2-1; D is possibly TRBD2 (6 bases). Trimming pared 4 bases from V and 12 bases from J, leaving 16 bases between. The CDR3 spans 13 residues. The V gene's germline CDR1 is SGHAT and CDR2 FQNNGV. The CDR3 is CASSSGRGSLQFF. CDR3 nucleotides: TGTGCCAGCAGCTCTGGGCGGGGCAGTTTGCAGTTCTTC. The full variable domain, in which reference TRBV11-2 and TRBJ2-1 provide the parts outside the CDR3, is EAGVAQSPRYKIIEKRQSVAFWCNPISGHATLYWYQQILGQGPKLLIQFQNNGVVDDSQLPKDRFSAERLKGVDSTLKIQPAKLEDSAVYLCASSSGRGSLQFFGPGTRLTVL.

In its sample, this clone was seen a few times. The gene calls are TRBV19 and TRBJ1-2, with a tentative D call TRBD1 (6 bases). Germline values: CDR1 LNHDA, CDR2 SQIVND (reference sequence). The CDR3 consists of 12 residues. The V and J ends lost 11 bases and 2 bases respectively, with 12 bases between them. The CDR3 sequence is CALLDSNYGYTF. CDR3 DNA sequence: TGTGCCCTGCTGGACAGCAACTATGGCTACACCTTC.

CDR3 residues: CASSWETGELYEQYF. The CDR3 bases are TGTGCCAGCAGCTGGGAGACAGGGGAACTCTACGAGCAGTACTTC. This chain links TRBV5-4 with TRBJ2-7; 8 bases map to TRBD1. CDR3 length: 15 residues. Trimming removed 3 bases from V and 3 bases from J; junction bases left unmatched: 8. CDR1 is SGHNT, CDR2 YYREEE, per germline (reference sequence).

CDR3 region: CASSPRAGGTDTQYF. The CDR3 coding sequence is TGTGCCAGCAGCCCTCGAGCGGGGGGGACAGATACGCAGTATTTT. This chain uses TRBV9 with TRBJ2-3, with TRBD2 identical over 10 bases. Trimming cost V 4 bases and J 3 bases; bases outside gene matches: 5. Germline V CDR1 and CDR2: SGDLS, YYNGEE. The CDR3 is 15 residues long.

V usage is TRBV2 and J usage is TRBJ2-2, with D perhaps TRBD2 (7 bases). Germline CDR1 SNHLY, CDR2 FYNNEI. Trimming stripped 7 bases from V and 3 bases from J, with 15 bases between. There are 15 residues in the CDR3. CDR3 sequence reads: CASTWGGSDTGELFF. The CDR3 DNA is TGTGCCAGCACCTGGGGGGGCTCGGACACCGGGGAGCTGTTTTTT.

The rearrangement links TRBV18 to TRBJ1-5, with a possible D match to TRBD1 (6 bases). This CDR3 comprises 15 residues. CDR1 is KGHSH, CDR2 LQKENI, per germline. V dropped 5 bases and J dropped 2 bases, with 13 bases sitting between them. The CDR3 protein is CASSASGAGNQPQHF. In nucleotides, the CDR3 is TGTGCCAGCTCAGCTTCAGGGGCGGGCAATCAGCCCCAGCATTTT.

The V gene is TRBV11-2, the J gene TRBJ1-2; TRBD1 aligns across 12 bases. CDR3 size: 14 residues. Per germline, CDR1 SGHAT and CDR2 FQNNGV. J gave up 8 bases and V 5 bases, and 6 bases lay outside the gene matches. CDR3: CASSAGTGGWGYTF. The CDR3 DNA reads TGTGCCAGCAGCGCCGGGACAGGGGGCTGGGGCTACACCTTC.

The chain has TRBV28 and TRBJ1-5; D might be TRBD1 (6 bases). This CDR3 is 15 amino acids long. V was trimmed by 3 bases and J by 4 bases, leaving 13 bases between them. Germline V gene data show CDR1 as MDHEN and CDR2 as SYDVKM. DNA for the CDR3: TGTGCCAGCAGTTTGGGGGGGCTAGGGAATCAGCCCCAGCATTTT. This encodes CASSLGGLGNQPQHF.

The V gene is TRBV4-1, the J gene TRBJ2-1; the match to TRBD2 covers 7 bases. The CDR3 loop spans 16 amino acids. The V segment lost 0 bases and the J segment 6 bases; nucleotides outside the gene matches: 8. Germline V CDR1 and CDR2: MGHRA, YSYEKL. The DNA of the CDR3 is TGCGCCAGCAGCCAAGATAGGGCTAGCGGTCGCAATGAGCAGTTCTTC. Residues: CASSQDRASGRNEQFF.

The V and J genes are TRBV10-3 and TRBJ1-6; D is uncertain. The V gene lost 4 bases and the J gene lost 8 bases, with 9 bases spanning the gap. In germline, CDR1 is ENHRY, CDR2 SYGVKD. The CDR3 totals 13 residues. The CDR3 spells CAISGDPDSPLHF. CDR3 DNA: TGTGCCATCAGTGGAGATCCGGATTCACCCCTCCACTTT.

This chain uses TRBV5-1 with TRBJ2-7, with 8 bases matching TRBD1. The trim removed 1 base at V and 4 bases at J, leaving 7 bases unmatched. Germline values: CDR1 SGHRS, CDR2 YFSETQ. The CDR3 is 15 amino acids. The CDR3 region is CASSLIPGGSYEQYF. The CDR3 nucleotides read TGCGCCAGCAGCTTGATTCCAGGGGGCTCGTACGAGCAGTACTTC.

This sequence joins TRBV6-5 and TRBJ1-1, with D maybe TRBD1 (5 bases). The CDR3 loop spans 12 amino acids. CDR1 is MNHEY, CDR2 SVGAGI, per germline. Trimming removed 6 bases from V and 4 bases from J, with 9 bases in between. CDR3 bases: TGTGCCAGCAGGGCCAGGGTCACTGAAGCTTTCTTT. It encodes CASRARVTEAFF.

The chain joins TRBV7-6 to TRBJ1-4, with no clear D. The V and J ends lost 2 bases and 2 bases respectively, with 6 bases between them. This CDR3 comprises 14 residues. CDR1 and CDR2 (germline): SGHVS, FNYEAQ. CDR3 region: CASSLTETNEKLFF. DNA for the CDR3: TGTGCCAGCAGCTTAACCGAGACTAATGAAAAACTGTTTTTT. Drawing the rest from reference TRBV7-6 and TRBJ1-4, the complete variable domain is GAGVSQSPRYKVTKRGQDVALRCDPISGHVSLYWYRQALGQGPEFLTYFNYEAQQDKSGLPNDRFSAERPEGSISTLTIQRTEQRDSAMYRCASSLTETNEKLFFGSGTQLSVL.

V is TRBV12-5 and J is TRBJ2-1; 9 nucleotides align to TRBD2. Germline CDR1 and CDR2: LGHNT and FRNRAP. J gave up 3 bases and V 5 bases, and 14 bases lay outside the gene matches. The length of the CDR3 is 18 residues. CDR3 sequence reads: CASGPPTGGGEGYNEQFF. CDR3 in DNA: TGTGCTAGTGGTCCTCCCACTGGCGGGGGGGAAGGCTACAATGAGCAGTTCTTC.

The chain carries TRBV12-5 and TRBJ1-1; 10 bases map to TRBD1. Trimming removed 5 bases from V and 6 bases from J; junction bases left unmatched: 12. CDR1 is LGHNT, CDR2 FRNRAP, per germline. The CDR3 runs to 16 residues. CDR3 sequence (DNA): TGTGCTAGTGGTATGGGACAGGGGCTCATATTCGCTGAAGCTTTCTTT. It codes for CASGMGQGLIFAEAFF.

The J gene is TRBJ2-3, the V gene TRBV6-5; 7 bases agree with TRBD1. V lost 6 bases, J lost 9 bases, and 6 bases stayed unmatched. Germline V lookup: CDR1 MNHEY, CDR2 SVGAGI. CDR3 length equals 12 residues. For the CDR3, the DNA is TGTGCCAGCAGCCCGGACAGGTCGACGCAGTATTTT. Amino acids: CASSPDRSTQYF.

CDR3 sequence: CASSPELGREETQYF. DNA of the CDR3: TGCGCCAGCAGCCCCGAACTAGGAAGGGAGGAGACCCAGTACTTC. J is TRBJ2-5 and V is TRBV4-1; the D gene is possibly TRBD2 (5 bases). The V end was cut by 4 bases, the J end by 5 bases, with 17 bases between. Germline V gene lookup returns CDR1 MGHRA and CDR2 YSYEKL. The CDR3 spans 15 residues.

The chain recombines TRBV6-1 with TRBJ1-2, with D uncertain. CDR1 is MNHNS and CDR2 is SASEGT in the germline V gene. V was pared by 7 bases and J by 9 bases, with 15 bases between. This CDR3 spans 12 amino acids. This chain's CDR3 is CASTDEGLRYTF. The CDR3 DNA follows: TGTGCCAGCACCGATGAGGGCCTGCGCTACACCTTC.

The chain uses TRBV2 and TRBJ2-5, with D possibly being TRBD1 (5 bases). Trimming took off 6 bases at V and 2 bases at J, with 10 bases between the two ends. This CDR3 contains 13 residues. Per the germline V gene, CDR1 is SNHLY and CDR2 is FYNNEI. CDR3 DNA sequence: TGTGCCAGCAGGCCCCCAGGGCAAGAGACCCAGTACTTC. This sequence encodes CASRPPGQETQYF.

This chain links TRBV5-5 with TRBJ1-5; possibly TRBD1 for D (6 bases). Trimming left V 3 bases short and J 1 base short, with 11 bases between. CDR3 length: 15 amino acids. Germline CDR1 SGHKS, CDR2 YYEKEE (reference sequence). Here the CDR3 reads CASSSLGASNQPQHF. The CDR3 DNA is TGTGCCAGCAGCTCCTTGGGGGCGAGCAATCAGCCCCAGCATTTT. The full variable domain, completed using reference TRBV5-5 and TRBJ1-5, is DAGVTQSPTHLIKTRGQQVTLRCSPISGHKSVSWYQQVLGQGPQFIFQYYEKEERGRGNFPDRFSARQFPNYSSELNVNALLLGDSALYLCASSSLGASNQPQHFGDGTRLSIL.